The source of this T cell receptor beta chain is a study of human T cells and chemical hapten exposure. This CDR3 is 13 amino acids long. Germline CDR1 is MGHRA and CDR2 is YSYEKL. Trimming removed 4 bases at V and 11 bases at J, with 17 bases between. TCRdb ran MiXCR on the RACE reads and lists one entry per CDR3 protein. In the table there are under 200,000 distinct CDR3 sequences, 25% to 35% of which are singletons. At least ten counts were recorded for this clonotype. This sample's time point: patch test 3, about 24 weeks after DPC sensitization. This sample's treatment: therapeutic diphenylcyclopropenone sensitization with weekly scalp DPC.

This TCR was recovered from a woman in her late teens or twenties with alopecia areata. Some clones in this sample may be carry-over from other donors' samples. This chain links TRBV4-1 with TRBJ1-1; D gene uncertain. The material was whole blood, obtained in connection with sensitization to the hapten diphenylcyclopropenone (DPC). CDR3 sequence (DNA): TGCGCCAGCAGCCCAAGTGGGGTGTCTAGTGCTTTCTTT. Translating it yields CASSPSGVSSAFF.